This TCR beta chain stems from a study of Ad26.COV2.S vaccination and SARS-CoV-2 variants. The CDR3 is made up of 16 amino acids. Deletions cut 6 bases from V and 3 bases from J, with 17 bases between. Per the germline V gene, CDR1 is LNHDA and CDR2 is SQIVND (reference sequence). Generated by immunoSEQ multiplex PCR, the TCRdb table keeps only in-frame clones and is missing some. The table has about 350,000 clones, approximately 81% seen once; the top ten hold roughly 3.1%. Treatment given: 15 to 20 received Ad26.COV2.S at low or high dose, single or two shots; 5 received placebo; per-sample allocation not given. Sampling was done on day 63 after the first vaccine or placebo injection.

This sequence originates from a person between 18 and 59 years old who received the Ad26.COV2.S COVID-19 vaccine or a placebo. The chain links TRBV19 to TRBJ2-2; tentatively, D is TRBD1 or TRBD2 (5 bases each). Sequenced here: peripheral blood, sampled in a trial of Ad26.COV2.S vaccine versus placebo. This CDR3 is CASSPPGAPDTGELFF. CDR3 in DNA: TGTGCCAGTAGCCCCCCCGGGGCGCCGGACACCGGGGAGCTGTTTTTT.